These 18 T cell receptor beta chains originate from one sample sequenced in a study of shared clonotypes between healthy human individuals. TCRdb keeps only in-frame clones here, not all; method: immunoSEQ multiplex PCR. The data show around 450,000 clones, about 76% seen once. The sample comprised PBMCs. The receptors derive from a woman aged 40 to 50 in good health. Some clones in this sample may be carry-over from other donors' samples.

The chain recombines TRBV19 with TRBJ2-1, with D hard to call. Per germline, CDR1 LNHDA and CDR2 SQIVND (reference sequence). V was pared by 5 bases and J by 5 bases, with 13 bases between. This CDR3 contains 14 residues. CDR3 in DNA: TGTGCCAGTAGTCAGAGTAGAGTGAACAATGAGCAGTTCTTC. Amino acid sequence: CASSQSRVNNEQFF.

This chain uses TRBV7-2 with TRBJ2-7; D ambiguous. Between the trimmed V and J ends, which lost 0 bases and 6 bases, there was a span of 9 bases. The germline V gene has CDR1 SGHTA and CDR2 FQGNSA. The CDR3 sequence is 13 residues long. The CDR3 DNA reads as TGTGCCAGCAGCTTAGCCGAAGTCACCGAGCAGTACTTC. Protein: CASSLAEVTEQYF.

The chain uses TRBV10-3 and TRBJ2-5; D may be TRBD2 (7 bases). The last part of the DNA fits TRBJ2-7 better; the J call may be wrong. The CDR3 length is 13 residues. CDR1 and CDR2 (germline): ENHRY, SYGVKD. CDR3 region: CAISGAGEGEQYF. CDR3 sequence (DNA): TGTGCCATCAGTGGTGCAGGGGAGGGCGAGCAGTACTTC.

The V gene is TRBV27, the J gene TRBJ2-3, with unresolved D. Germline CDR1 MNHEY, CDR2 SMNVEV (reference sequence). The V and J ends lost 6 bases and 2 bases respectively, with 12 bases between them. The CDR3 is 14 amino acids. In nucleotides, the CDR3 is TGTGCCAGCAGCGACACGTCCTCCACAGATACGCAGTATTTT. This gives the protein CASSDTSSTDTQYF.

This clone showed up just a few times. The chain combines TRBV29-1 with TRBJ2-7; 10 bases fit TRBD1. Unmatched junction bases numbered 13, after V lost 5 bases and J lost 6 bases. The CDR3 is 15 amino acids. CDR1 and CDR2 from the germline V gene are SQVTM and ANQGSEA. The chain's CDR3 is CSVRRQGADRVEQYF. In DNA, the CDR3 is TGCAGCGTTCGTCGACAGGGGGCGGACCGGGTCGAGCAGTACTTC.

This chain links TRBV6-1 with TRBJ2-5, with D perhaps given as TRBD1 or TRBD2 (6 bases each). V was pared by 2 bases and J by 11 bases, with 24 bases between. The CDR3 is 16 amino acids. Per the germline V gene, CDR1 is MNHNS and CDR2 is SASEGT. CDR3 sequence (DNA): TGTGCCAGCAGTGAACTTGGCGGGAACGTGAAGGGGGAGCAGTACTTC. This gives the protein CASSELGGNVKGEQYF.

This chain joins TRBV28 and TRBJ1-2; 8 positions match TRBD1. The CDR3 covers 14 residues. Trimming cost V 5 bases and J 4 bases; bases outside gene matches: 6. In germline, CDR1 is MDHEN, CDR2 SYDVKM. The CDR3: CASSAGQGTYGYTF. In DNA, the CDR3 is TGTGCCAGCAGTGCCGGACAGGGTACCTATGGCTACACCTTC.

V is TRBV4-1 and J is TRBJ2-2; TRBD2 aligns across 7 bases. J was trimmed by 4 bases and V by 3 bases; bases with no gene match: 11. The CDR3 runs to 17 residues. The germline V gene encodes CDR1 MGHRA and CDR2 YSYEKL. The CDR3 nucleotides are TGCGCCAGCAGCCACCGACTTGGCGGGAGAGGCACCGGGGAGCTGTTTTTT. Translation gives CASSHRLGGRGTGELFF.

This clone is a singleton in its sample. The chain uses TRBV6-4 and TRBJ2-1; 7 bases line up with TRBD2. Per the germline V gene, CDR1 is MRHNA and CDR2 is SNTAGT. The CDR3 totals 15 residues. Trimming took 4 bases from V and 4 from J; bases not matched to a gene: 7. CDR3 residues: CASSAGGGTYNEQFF. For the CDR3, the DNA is TGTGCCAGCAGTGCGGGGGGAGGTACTTACAATGAGCAGTTCTTC.

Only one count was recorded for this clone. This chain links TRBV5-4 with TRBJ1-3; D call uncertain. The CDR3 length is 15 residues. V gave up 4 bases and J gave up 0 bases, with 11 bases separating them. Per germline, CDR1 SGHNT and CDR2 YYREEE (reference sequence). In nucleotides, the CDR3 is TGTGCCAGCAGCGCAGGACGGAGCTCTGGAAACACCATATATTTT. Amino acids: CASSAGRSSGNTIYF.

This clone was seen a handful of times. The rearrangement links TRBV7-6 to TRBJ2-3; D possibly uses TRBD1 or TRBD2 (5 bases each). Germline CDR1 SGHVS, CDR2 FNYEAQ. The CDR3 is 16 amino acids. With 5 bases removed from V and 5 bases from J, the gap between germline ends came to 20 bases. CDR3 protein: CASSLSGTRMGDTQYF. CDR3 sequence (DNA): TGTGCCAGCAGCCTATCCGGGACCCGCATGGGAGATACGCAGTATTTT. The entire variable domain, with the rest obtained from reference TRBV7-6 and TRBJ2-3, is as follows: GAGVSQSPRYKVTKRGQDVALRCDPISGHVSLYWYRQALGQGPEFLTYFNYEAQQDKSGLPNDRFSAERPEGSISTLTIQRTEQRDSAMYRCASSLSGTRMGDTQYFGPGTRLTVL.

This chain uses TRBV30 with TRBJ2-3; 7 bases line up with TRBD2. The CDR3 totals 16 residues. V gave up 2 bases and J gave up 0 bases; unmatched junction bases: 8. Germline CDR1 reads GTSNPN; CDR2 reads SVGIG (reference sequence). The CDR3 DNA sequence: TGTGCCTGGAGTTATCGGGACTACACTAGCACAGATACGCAGTATTTT. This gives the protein CAWSYRDYTSTDTQYF. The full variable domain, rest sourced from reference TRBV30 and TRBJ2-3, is SQTIHQWPATLVQPVGSPLSLECTVEGTSNPNLYWYRQAAGRGLQLLFYSVGIGQISSEVPQNLSASRPQDRQFILSSKKLLLSDSGFYLCAWSYRDYTSTDTQYFGPGTRLTVL.

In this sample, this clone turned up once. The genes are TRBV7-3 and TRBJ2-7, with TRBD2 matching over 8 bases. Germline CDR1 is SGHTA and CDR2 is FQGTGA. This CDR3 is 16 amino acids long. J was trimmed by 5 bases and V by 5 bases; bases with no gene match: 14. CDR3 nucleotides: TGTGCCAGCAGCCCACAACCGGGACTAGTAACTCACGAGCAGTACTTC. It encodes CASSPQPGLVTHEQYF.

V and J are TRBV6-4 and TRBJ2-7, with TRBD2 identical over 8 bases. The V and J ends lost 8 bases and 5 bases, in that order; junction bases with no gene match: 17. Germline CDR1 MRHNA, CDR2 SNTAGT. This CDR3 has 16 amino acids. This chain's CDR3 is CASPSTAGVYSDEQYF. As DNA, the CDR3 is TGTGCCAGCCCTTCGACAGCGGGAGTTTATAGTGACGAGCAGTACTTC.

The CDR3 DNA is TGTGCCAGCAGTTTCGGGGTAGGTCGCGCCCCTACCCATGAGCAGTTCTTC. Translating gives CASSFGVGRAPTHEQFF. This chain uses TRBV28 with TRBJ2-1; weak D call: TRBD2 (5 bases). Per the germline V gene, CDR1 is MDHEN and CDR2 is SYDVKM. The CDR3 consists of 17 residues. Trimming shortened V by 3 bases and J by 8 bases, and 23 bases separated the two germline ends.

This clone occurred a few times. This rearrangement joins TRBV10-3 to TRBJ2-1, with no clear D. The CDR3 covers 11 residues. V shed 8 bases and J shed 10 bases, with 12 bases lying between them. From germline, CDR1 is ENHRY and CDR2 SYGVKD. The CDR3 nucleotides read TGTGCCATCCGAGTCGGGTCGGAGCAGTTCTTC. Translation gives CAIRVGSEQFF.

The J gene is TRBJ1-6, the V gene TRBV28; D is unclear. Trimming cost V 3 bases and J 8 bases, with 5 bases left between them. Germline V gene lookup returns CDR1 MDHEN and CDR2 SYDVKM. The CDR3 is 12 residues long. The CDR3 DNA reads TGTGCCAGCAGTTTGAGATATTCACCCCTCCACTTT. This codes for CASSLRYSPLHF.

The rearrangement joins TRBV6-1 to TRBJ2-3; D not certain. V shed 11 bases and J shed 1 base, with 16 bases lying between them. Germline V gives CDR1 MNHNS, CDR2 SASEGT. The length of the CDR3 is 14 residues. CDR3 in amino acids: CASQPTWGTDTQYF. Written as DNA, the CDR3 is TGTGCCTCCCAGCCCACTTGGGGCACAGATACGCAGTATTTT.